The sequence of this T cell receptor (beta chain) was determined in a study of neurological immune-mediated disorders. This clonotype was counted many times. What it binds is unknown. The time point is: longitudinal time-point 1 (baseline). General study points: No CDR3 amino acid sequences recurred among expanded clones across subjects, suggesting private repertoires in all groups.

The making of cDNA relied on 5'RACE with 10-nucleotide random UMIs. TCRdb re-called the 5' RACE reads with MiXCR, one entry per CDR3 protein. The sample contains around 60,000 distinct CDR3 sequences, about 10% of which appear only once. CDR1 DFQATT and CDR2 SNEGSKA come from the germline V gene (reference sequence). The germline V and J ends were trimmed by 5 bases and 9 bases, with 17 bases remaining between them. CDR3 length equals 14 residues. V and J are TRBV20-1 and TRBJ1-6; D is undetermined. The TCR originated in a male donor with HTLV-1-associated myelopathy (HAM/TSP). Sequenced: PBMCs. The DNA for the CDR3 is TGCAGTGCTCCCGCAACGTCCCAGAGTTCACCCCTCCACTTT. It yields the protein CSAPATSQSSPLHF.